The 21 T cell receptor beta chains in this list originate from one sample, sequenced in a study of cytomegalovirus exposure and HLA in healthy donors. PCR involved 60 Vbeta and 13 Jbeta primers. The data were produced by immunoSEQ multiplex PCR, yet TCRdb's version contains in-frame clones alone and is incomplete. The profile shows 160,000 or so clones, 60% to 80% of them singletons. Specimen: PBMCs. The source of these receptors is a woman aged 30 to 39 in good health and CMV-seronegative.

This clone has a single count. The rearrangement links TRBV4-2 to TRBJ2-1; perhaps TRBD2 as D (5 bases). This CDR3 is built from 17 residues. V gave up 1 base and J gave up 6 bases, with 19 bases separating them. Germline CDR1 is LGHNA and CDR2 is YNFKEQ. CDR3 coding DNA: TGTGCCAGCAGCCAAGGGATCGGGGTGGTCTCCGGCAATGAGCAGTTCTTC. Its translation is CASSQGIGVVSGNEQFF.

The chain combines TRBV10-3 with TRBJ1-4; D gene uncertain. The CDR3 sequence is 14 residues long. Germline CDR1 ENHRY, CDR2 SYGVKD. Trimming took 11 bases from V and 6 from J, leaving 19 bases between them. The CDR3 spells CASAGGDGDEKLFF. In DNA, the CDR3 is TGTGCCTCTGCGGGCGGGGATGGCGATGAAAAACTGTTTTTT.

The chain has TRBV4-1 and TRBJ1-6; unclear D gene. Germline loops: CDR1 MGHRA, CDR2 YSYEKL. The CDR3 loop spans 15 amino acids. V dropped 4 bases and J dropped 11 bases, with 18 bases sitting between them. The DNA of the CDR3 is TGCGCCAGCAGCCTCGAGGACGGGAAGGCCGCACCCCTCCACTTT. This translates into CASSLEDGKAAPLHF.

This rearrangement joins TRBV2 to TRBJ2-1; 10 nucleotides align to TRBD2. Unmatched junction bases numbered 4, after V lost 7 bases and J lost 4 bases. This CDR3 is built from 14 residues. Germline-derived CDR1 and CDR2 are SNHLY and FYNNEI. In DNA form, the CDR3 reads TGTGCCAGCATTAAACTAGCGGGGTACAATGAGCAGTTCTTC. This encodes CASIKLAGYNEQFF. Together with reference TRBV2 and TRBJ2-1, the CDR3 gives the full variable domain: EPEVTQTPSHQVTQMGQEVILRCVPISNHLYFYWYRQILGQKVEFLVSFYNNEISEKSEIFDDQFSVERPDGSNFTLKIRSTKLEDSAMYFCASIKLAGYNEQFFGPGTRLTVL.

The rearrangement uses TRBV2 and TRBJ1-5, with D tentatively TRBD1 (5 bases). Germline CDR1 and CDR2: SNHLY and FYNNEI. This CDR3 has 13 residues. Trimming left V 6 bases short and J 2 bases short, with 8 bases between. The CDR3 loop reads CASRIGGNQPQHF. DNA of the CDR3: TGTGCCAGCAGAATAGGGGGCAATCAGCCCCAGCATTTT.

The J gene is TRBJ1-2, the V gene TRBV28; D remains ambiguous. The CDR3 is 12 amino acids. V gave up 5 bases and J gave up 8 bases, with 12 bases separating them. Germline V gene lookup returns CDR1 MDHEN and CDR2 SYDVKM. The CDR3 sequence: CASSLALGGYTF. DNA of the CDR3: TGTGCCAGCAGTCTAGCCCTTGGGGGCTACACCTTC.

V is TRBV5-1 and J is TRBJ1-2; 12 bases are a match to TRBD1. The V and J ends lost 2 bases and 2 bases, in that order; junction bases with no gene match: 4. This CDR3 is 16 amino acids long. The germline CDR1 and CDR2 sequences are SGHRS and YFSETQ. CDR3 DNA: TGCGCCAGCAGCTTCACCGGGACAGGGGGCAACTATGGCTACACCTTC. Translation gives CASSFTGTGGNYGYTF.

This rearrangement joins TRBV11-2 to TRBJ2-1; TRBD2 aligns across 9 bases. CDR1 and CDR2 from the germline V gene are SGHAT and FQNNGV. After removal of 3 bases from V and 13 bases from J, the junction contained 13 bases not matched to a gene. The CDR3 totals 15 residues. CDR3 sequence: CASSFSGGRRVFQFF. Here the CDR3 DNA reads TGTGCCAGCAGCTTCAGCGGGGGGCGGAGGGTTTTTCAGTTCTTC.

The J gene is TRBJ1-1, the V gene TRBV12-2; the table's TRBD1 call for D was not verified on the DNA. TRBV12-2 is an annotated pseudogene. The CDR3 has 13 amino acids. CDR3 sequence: CASRLQGNTEAFF. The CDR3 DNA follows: TGTGCAAGTCGCTTGCAGGGGAACACTGAAGCTTTCTTT.

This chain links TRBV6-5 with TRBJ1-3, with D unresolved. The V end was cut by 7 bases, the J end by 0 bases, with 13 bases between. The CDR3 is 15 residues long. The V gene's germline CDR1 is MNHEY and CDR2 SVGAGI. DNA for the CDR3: TGTGCCAGCACCCGCAGGCCCGGCTCTGGAAACACCATATATTTT. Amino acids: CASTRRPGSGNTIYF.

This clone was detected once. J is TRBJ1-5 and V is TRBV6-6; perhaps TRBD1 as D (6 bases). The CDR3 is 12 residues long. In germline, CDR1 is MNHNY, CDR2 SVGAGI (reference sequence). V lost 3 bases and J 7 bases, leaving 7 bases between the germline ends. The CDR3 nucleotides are TGTGCCAGCAGTTATGGGGGCCAGCCCCAGCATTTT. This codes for CASSYGGQPQHF.

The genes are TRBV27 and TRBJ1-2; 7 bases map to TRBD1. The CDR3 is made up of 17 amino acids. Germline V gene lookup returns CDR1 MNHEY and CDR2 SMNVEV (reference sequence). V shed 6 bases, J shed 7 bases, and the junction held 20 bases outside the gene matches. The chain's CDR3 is CASRKTPRDRVRFGYTF. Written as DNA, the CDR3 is TGTGCCAGCAGAAAGACCCCCCGCGACAGGGTCCGATTTGGCTACACCTTC.

The CDR3: CASSPMGTNTGELFF. The DNA of the CDR3 is TGCGCCAGCAGCCCTATGGGCACGAACACCGGGGAGCTGTTTTTT. The genes are TRBV5-1 and TRBJ2-2; the D is unclear. V gave up 4 bases and J gave up 0 bases, with 10 bases separating them. The CDR3 is made up of 15 amino acids. Germline assignment: CDR1 SGHRS and CDR2 YFSETQ.

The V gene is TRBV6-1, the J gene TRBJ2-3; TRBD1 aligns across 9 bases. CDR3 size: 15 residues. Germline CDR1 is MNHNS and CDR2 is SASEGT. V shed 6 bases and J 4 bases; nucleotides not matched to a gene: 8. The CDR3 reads CASRGNRGLADTQYF. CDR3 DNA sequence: TGTGCCAGCAGGGGAAACAGGGGGCTGGCAGATACGCAGTATTTT.

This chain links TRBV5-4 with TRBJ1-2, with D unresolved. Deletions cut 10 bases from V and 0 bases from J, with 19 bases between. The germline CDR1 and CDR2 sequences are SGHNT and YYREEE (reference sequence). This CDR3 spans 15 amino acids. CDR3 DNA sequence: TGTGCCCCCGACCGTAACAAAACAGCTAACTATGGCTACACCTTC. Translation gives CAPDRNKTANYGYTF.

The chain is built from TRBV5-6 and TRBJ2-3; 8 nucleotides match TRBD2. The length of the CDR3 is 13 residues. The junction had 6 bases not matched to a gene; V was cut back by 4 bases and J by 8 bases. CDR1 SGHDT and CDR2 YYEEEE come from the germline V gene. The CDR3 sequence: CASSPRAGGTQYF. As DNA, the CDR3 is TGTGCCAGCAGCCCCCGGGCGGGAGGTACGCAGTATTTT.

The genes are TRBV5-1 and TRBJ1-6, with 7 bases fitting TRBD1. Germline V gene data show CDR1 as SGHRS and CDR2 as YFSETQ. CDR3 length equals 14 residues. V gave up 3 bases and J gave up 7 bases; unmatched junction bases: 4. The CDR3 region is CASSYGTANSPLHF. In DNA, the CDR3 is TGCGCCAGCAGCTATGGGACAGCGAATTCACCCCTCCACTTT.

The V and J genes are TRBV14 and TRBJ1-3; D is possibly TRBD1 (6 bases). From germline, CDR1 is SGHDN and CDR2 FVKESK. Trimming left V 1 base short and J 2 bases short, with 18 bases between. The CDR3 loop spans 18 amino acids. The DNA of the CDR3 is TGTGCCAGCAGCCAAGGCTTCAGACTAACAGGGACTGGAAACACCATATATTTT. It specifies CASSQGFRLTGTGNTIYF.

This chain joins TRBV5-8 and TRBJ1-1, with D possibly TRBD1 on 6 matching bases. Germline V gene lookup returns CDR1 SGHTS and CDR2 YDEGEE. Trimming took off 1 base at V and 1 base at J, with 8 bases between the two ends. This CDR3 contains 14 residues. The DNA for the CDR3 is TGTGCCAGCAGCTTGTCGGGACAGAACACTGAAGCTTTCTTT. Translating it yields CASSLSGQNTEAFF.

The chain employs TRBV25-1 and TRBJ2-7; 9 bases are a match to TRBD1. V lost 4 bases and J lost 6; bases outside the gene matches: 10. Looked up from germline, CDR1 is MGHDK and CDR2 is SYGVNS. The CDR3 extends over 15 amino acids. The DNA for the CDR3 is TGTGCCAGCAGTGGATCCCGGACAGGGGCGATCGAGCAGTACTTC. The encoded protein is CASSGSRTGAIEQYF.

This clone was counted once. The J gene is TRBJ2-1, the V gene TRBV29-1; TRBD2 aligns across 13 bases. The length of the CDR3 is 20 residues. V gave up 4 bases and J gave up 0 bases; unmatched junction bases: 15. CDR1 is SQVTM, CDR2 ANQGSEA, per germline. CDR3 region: CSVVTRLAGGSEGSYNEQFF. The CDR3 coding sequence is TGCAGCGTTGTAACCCGACTAGCGGGGGGTTCGGAGGGCTCCTACAATGAGCAGTTCTTC.